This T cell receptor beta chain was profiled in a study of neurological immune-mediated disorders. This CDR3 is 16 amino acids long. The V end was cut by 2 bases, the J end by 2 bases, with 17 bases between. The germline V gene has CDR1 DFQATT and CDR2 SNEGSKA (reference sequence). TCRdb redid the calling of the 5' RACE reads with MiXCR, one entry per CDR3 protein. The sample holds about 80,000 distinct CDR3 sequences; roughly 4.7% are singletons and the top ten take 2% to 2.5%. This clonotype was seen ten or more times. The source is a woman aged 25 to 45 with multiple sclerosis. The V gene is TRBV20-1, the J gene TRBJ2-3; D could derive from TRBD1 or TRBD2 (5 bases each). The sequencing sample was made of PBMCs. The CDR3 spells CSARRRTVGVTDTQYF. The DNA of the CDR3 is TGCAGTGCTAGACGGAGGACCGTAGGGGTCACAGATACGCAGTATTTT.